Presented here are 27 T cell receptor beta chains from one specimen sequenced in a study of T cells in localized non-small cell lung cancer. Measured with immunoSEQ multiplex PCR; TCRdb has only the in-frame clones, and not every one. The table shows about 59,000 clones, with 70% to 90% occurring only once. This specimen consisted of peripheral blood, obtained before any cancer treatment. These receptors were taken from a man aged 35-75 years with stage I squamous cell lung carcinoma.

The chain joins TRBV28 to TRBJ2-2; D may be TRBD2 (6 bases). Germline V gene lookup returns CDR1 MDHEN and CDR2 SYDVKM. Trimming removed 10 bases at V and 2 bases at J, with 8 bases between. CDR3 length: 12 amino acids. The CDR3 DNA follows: TGTGCCACTGGACTAAACACCGGGGAGCTGTTTTTT. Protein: CATGLNTGELFF.

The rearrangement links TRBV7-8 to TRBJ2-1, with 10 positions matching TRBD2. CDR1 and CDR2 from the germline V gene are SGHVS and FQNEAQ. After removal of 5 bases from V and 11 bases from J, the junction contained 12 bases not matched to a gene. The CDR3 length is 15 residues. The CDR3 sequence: CASSRTSGTKMKQFF. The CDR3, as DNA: TGTGCCAGCAGCCGGACTAGCGGCACTAAGATGAAGCAGTTCTTC.

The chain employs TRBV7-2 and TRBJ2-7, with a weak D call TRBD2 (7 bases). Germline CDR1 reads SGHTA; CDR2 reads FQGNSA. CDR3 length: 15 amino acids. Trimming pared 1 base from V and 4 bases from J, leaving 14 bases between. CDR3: CASSLEGGRLYEQYF. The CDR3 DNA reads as TGTGCCAGCAGCTTAGAGGGGGGGCGCCTATACGAGCAGTACTTC.

CDR3: CASTGDREDRGYTF. As DNA, the CDR3 is TGTGCCAGCACAGGGGACAGGGAGGACCGGGGCTACACCTTC. This chain connects TRBV6-1 to TRBJ1-2; 9 nucleotides match TRBD1. The CDR3 runs 14 residues. Losses at the gene ends were 7 bases for V and 8 bases for J; bases not matched to a gene: 11. The germline CDR1 and CDR2 sequences are MNHNS and SASEGT.

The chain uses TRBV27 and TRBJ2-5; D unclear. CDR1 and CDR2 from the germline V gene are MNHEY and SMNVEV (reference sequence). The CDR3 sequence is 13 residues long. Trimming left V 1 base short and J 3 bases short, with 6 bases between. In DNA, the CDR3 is TGTGCCAGCAGTTTATTTGCGAAAGAGACCCAGTACTTC. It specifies CASSLFAKETQYF.

The CDR3 sequence is CASSFPDRNTEAFF. The CDR3, as DNA: TGTGCCAGCAGCTTTCCGGACCGGAACACTGAAGCTTTCTTT. The chain uses TRBV5-4 and TRBJ1-1; D gene unclear. The CDR3 length is 14 residues. The germline V and J ends were trimmed by 2 bases and 1 base, with 9 bases remaining between them. Germline V gene lookup returns CDR1 SGHNT and CDR2 YYREEE (reference sequence).

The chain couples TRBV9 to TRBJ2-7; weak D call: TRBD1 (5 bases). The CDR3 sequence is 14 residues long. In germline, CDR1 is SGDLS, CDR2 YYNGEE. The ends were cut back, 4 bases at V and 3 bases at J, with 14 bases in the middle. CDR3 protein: CASSRAGPDYEQYF. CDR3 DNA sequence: TGTGCCAGCAGCAGGGCAGGGCCGGACTACGAGCAGTACTTC.

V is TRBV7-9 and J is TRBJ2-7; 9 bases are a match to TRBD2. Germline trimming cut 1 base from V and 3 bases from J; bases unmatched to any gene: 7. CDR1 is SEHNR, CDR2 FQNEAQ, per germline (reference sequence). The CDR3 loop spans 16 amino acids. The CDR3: CASSLGVASGDYEQYF. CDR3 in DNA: TGTGCCAGCAGCTTAGGGGTGGCTAGCGGGGACTACGAGCAGTACTTC. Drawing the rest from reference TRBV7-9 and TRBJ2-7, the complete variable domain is DTGVSQNPRHKITKRGQNVTFRCDPISEHNRLYWYRQTLGQGPEFLTYFQNEAQLEKSRLLSDRFSAERPKGSFSTLEIQRTEQGDSAMYLCASSLGVASGDYEQYFGPGTRLTVT.

This chain's CDR3 is CASSQSGTEAFF. CDR3 sequence (DNA): TGTGCCAGCAGCCAGTCCGGGACAGAAGCTTTCTTT. The rearrangement joins TRBV7-2 to TRBJ1-1, with D possibly matching TRBD1 (6 bases). V was shortened by 5 bases and J by 8 bases, with 12 bases between the two germline ends. The germline CDR1 and CDR2 sequences are SGHTA and FQGNSA. The CDR3 consists of 12 residues.

The CDR3 reads CASSLDGPSYEQYF. The CDR3 DNA follows: TGTGCCAGCAGCTTAGACGGGCCGTCCTACGAGCAGTACTTC. The chain is built from TRBV7-2 and TRBJ2-7; no definite D call. V was clipped by 1 base and J by 1 base, with 8 bases between them. From germline, CDR1 is SGHTA and CDR2 FQGNSA. CDR3 length equals 14 residues.

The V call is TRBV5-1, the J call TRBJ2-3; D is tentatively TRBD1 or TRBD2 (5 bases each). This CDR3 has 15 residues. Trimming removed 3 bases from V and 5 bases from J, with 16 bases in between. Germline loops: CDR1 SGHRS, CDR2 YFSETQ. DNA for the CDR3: TGCGCCAGCAGCTCGATTGGGACCCTTCAAGATACGCAGTATTTT. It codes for CASSSIGTLQDTQYF.

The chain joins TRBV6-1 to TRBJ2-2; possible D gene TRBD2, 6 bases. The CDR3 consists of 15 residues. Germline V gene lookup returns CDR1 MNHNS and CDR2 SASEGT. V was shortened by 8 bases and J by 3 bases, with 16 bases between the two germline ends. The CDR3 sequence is CASRWGVGDTGELFF. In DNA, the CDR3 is TGTGCCAGCCGGTGGGGGGTGGGTGACACCGGGGAGCTGTTTTTT.

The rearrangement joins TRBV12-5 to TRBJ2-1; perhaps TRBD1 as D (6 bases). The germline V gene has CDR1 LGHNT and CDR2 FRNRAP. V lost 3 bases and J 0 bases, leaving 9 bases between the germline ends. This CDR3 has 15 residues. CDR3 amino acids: CASGFPTGSYNEQFF. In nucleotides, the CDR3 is TGTGCTAGTGGTTTTCCGACAGGCTCCTACAATGAGCAGTTCTTC. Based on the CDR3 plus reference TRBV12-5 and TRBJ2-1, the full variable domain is DARVTQTPRHKVTEMGQEVTMRCQPILGHNTVFWYRQTMMQGLELLAYFRNRAPLDDSGMPKDRFSAEMPDATLATLKIQPSEPRDSAVYFCASGFPTGSYNEQFFGPGTRLTVL.

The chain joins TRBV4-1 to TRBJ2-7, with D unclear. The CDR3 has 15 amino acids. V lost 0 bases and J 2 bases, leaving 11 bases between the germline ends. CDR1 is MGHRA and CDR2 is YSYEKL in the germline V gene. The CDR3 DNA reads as TGCGCCAGCAGCCAAGATGTAGCCCAGCCCTACGAGCAGTACTTC. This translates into CASSQDVAQPYEQYF.

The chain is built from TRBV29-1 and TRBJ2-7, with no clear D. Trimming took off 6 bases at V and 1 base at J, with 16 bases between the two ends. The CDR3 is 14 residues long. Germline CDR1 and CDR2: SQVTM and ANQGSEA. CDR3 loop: CSVIGVGSSYEQYF. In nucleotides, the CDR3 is TGCAGCGTCATCGGTGTTGGTTCTTCCTACGAGCAGTACTTC.

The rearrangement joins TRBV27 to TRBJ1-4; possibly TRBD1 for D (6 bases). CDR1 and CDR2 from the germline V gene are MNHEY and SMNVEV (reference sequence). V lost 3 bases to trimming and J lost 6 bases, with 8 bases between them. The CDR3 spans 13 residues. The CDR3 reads CASSFQGYEKLFF. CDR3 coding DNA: TGTGCCAGCAGTTTTCAGGGGTATGAAAAACTGTTTTTT.

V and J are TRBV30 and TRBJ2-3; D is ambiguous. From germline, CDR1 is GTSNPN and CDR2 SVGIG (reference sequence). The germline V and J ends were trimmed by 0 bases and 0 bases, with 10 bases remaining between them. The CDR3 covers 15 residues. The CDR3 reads CAWSVARRSTDTQYF. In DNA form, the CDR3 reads TGTGCCTGGAGTGTGGCCCGCAGAAGCACAGATACGCAGTATTTT.

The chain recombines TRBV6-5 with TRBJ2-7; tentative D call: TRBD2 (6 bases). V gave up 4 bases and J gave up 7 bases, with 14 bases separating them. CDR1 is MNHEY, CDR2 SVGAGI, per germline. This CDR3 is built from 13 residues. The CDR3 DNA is TGTGCCAGCAGTTGGGGCCTTGGGAGGGAGCAGTACTTC. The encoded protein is CASSWGLGREQYF.

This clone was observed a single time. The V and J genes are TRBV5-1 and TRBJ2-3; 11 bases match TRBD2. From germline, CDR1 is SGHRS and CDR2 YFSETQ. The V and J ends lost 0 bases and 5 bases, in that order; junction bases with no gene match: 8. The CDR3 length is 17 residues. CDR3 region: CASSLGLAGGKVDTQYF. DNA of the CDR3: TGCGCCAGCAGCTTGGGCCTAGCGGGAGGAAAGGTAGATACGCAGTATTTT.

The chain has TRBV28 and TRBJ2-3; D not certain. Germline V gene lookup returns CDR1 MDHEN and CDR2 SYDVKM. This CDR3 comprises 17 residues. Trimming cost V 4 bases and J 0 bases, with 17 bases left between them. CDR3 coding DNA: TGTGCCAGCAGTTCCCCTTGGGCGGACGATAGCACAGATACGCAGTATTTT. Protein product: CASSSPWADDSTDTQYF.

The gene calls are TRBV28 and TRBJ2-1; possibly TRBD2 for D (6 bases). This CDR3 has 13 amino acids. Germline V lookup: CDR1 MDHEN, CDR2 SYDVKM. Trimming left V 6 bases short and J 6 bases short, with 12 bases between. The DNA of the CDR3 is TGTGCCAGCAGGGCTAGCGCCCCCAATGAGCAGTTCTTC. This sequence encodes CASRASAPNEQFF.

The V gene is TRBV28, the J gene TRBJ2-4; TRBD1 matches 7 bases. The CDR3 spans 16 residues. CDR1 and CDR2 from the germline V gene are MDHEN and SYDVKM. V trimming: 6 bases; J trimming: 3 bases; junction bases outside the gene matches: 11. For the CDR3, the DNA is TGTGCCAGCAGGTCTAGGGGGCCGGTGGACAAAAACATTCAGTACTTC. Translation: CASRSRGPVDKNIQYF.

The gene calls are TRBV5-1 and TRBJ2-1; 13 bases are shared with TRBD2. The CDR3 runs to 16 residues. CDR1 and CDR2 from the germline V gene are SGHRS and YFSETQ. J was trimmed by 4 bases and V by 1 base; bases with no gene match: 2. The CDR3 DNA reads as TGCGCCAGCAGCTTGACTAGCGGGAGGGGGTACAATGAGCAGTTCTTC. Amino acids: CASSLTSGRGYNEQFF.

The chain's CDR3 is CASTRQDQETQYF. CDR3 coding DNA: TGTGCCAGCACGAGGCAAGACCAAGAGACCCAGTACTTC. The chain links TRBV6-5 to TRBJ2-5, with D uncertain. Germline V gene lookup returns CDR1 MNHEY and CDR2 SVGAGI. The CDR3 is made up of 13 amino acids. V dropped 7 bases and J dropped 0 bases, with 9 bases sitting between them.

The CDR3 loop reads CASSIGVRGPPGEQFF. Written as DNA, the CDR3 is TGTGCCAGTAGTATAGGGGTGAGGGGACCCCCCGGGGAGCAGTTCTTC. This chain joins TRBV19 and TRBJ2-1, with D perhaps matching TRBD1 or TRBD2 (5 bases each). The CDR3 contains 16 residues. Germline values: CDR1 LNHDA, CDR2 SQIVND (reference sequence). Trimming shortened V by 1 base and J by 10 bases, and 20 bases separated the two germline ends.

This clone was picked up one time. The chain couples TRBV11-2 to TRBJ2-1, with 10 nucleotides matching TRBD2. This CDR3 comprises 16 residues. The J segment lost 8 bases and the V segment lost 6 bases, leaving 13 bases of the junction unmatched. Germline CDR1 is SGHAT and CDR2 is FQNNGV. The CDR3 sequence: CASRSRRLAGVYEQFF. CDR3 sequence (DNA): TGTGCCAGCAGATCAAGGCGGCTAGCGGGAGTCTATGAGCAGTTCTTC.

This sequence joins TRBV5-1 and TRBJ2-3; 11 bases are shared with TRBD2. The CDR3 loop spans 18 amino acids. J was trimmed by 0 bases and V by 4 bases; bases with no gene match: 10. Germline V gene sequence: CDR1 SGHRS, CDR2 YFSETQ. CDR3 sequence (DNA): TGCGCCAGCAGCCAAACCGGGACTAGCGGTGCTAGCACAGATACGCAGTATTTT. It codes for CASSQTGTSGASTDTQYF. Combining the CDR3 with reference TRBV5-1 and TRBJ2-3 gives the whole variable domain KAGVTQTPRYLIKTRGQQVTLSCSPISGHRSVSWYQQTPGQGLQFLFEYFSETQRNKGNFPGRFSGRQFSNSRSEMNVSTLELGDSALYLCASSQTGTSGASTDTQYFGPGTRLTVL.